The 2 T cell receptor beta chains below all came from one sample that was sequenced in a study of blood T cells in healthy people across ages. Using a J-beta primer mix together with a sample-barcoded 5' primer, a second PCR was run for about 6 to 12 cycles. In TCRdb, the 5' RACE reads were re-called with MiXCR into one record per CDR3 protein. The table has roughly 1 million distinct CDR3 sequences, around 27% seen once. This sample also appeared in a second study, on T cells of mothers and their children.

The specimen sequenced was blood. The receptor set was obtained from a girl aged 2-10 years in good health.

This clonotype was counted at least ten times. The chain has TRBV29-1 and TRBJ1-4; unclear D gene. Looked up from germline, CDR1 is SQVTM and CDR2 is ANQGSEA. The CDR3 is made up of 15 amino acids. CDR3 loop: CSPLLGKGTNEKLFF. The DNA of the CDR3 is TGCAGTCCCTTGCTGGGGAAGGGAACTAATGAAAAACTGTTTTTT.

This clonotype has at least ten counts. An end of the junction does not agree with germline; a read error may underlie this. The rearrangement uses TRBV12-3 or TRBV12-4 and TRBJ2-7, with D possibly being TRBD2 (6 bases). This CDR3 has 14 residues. The CDR3 spells CASSLAGLAYEQYF. The CDR3, as DNA: TGTGCCAGCAGCTTAGCTGGGCTAGCGTACGAGCAGTACTTC.